Sequencing of this T cell receptor beta chain was carried out in a study of neurological immune-mediated disorders. TCRdb independently ran MiXCR on the 5' RACE reads; one entry per CDR3 protein. The table records around 26,000 distinct CDR3 sequences, roughly 6.7% of them present only once. The sample holds many counts of this clonotype. The V gene lost 2 bases and the J gene lost 3 bases, with 6 bases spanning the gap. CDR1 is SGHTA and CDR2 is FQGTGA in the germline V gene. The CDR3 is made up of 13 amino acids. The source material was PBMCs. This clonotype was sampled from a woman aged 50 to 60 in good health. The rearrangement links TRBV7-3 to TRBJ2-3; D is unclear. The CDR3 protein is CASSLLGTDTQYF. The CDR3, as DNA: TGTGCCAGCAGCTTATTGGGGACAGATACGCAGTATTTT. Combining the CDR3 with reference TRBV7-3 and TRBJ2-3 gives the whole variable domain GAGVSQTPSNKVTEKGKYVELRCDPISGHTALYWYRQSLGQGPEFLIYFQGTGAADDSGLPNDRFFAVRPEGSVSTLKIQRTERGDSAVYLCASSLLGTDTQYFGPGTRLTVL.